This T cell receptor (beta chain) was obtained from a study of T cells in Graves' hyperthyroidism and ophthalmopathy. Whole-study findings and limits: The model's output predicted ophthalmopathy at a median of 6.5 months prior to onset.

Turning to this clonotype: Its antigen is still unknown.

RNA transcripts were the template for amplifying TCR beta CDR3 regions. An initial round of RT-PCR targeting the TCR CDR3 relied on the HTBI primer set. TCRdb itself ran the multiplex PCR reads through MiXCR, one entry per CDR3 protein. The sample shows 340,000 or so distinct CDR3 sequences, roughly 21% of them seen only once. This receptor was taken from a woman in her forties or fifties with Graves' hyperthyroidism. Source material: blood.

CDR3 sequence reads: CASSPGTTPGNTIYF. The CDR3 DNA reads as TGTGCCAGCAGCCCCGGGACGACACCTGGAAACACCATATATTTT. The chain uses TRBV9 and TRBJ1-3; D is perhaps TRBD1 (5 bases). CDR1 is SGDLS, CDR2 YYNGEE, per germline. Deletions cut 4 bases from V and 2 bases from J, with 13 bases between. CDR3 length: 15 residues.